A single sample is the source of the 21 T cell receptor beta chains below, sequenced in a study of identical twins. TCRdb redid the calling of the 5' RACE reads with MiXCR, one entry per CDR3 protein. The table lists roughly 720,000 distinct CDR3 sequences, roughly 20% of them singletons. A further study also used this sample, focusing on T cells expressing NK-cell markers.

Sequenced material: PBMCs. The receptors stem from a woman aged 18-29 years in good health.

V usage is TRBV20-1 and J usage is TRBJ2-1; 11 bases are shared with TRBD2. The germline gives CDR1 DFQATT, CDR2 SNEGSKA (reference sequence). The trim removed 6 bases at V and 6 bases at J, leaving 10 bases unmatched. This CDR3 spans 15 amino acids. CDR3 sequence: CSAWGGTSGPNEQFF. As DNA, the CDR3 is TGCAGTGCCTGGGGGGGGACTAGCGGCCCCAATGAGCAGTTCTTC.

V usage is TRBV5-6 and J usage is TRBJ2-7, with a weak D call TRBD2 (5 bases). CDR1 is SGHDT, CDR2 YYEEEE, per germline. V was clipped by 4 bases and J by 2 bases, with 13 bases between them. The length of the CDR3 is 14 residues. Written as DNA, the CDR3 is TGTGCCAGCAGCCCGGGATTTGGTACCTACGAGCAGTACTTC. Its protein is CASSPGFGTYEQYF.

This clonotype has a handful of counts. J is TRBJ1-1 and V is TRBV6-1, with D hard to call. The CDR3 contains 13 residues. Germline CDR1 reads MNHNS; CDR2 reads SASEGT. The V and J ends lost 7 bases and 11 bases respectively, with 20 bases between them. Here the CDR3 reads CASMTAAKQSAFF. CDR3 DNA: TGTGCCAGCATGACGGCAGCGAAACAGTCGGCTTTCTTT.

This clonotype was detected a few times. This chain uses TRBV3-1 with TRBJ2-7; D gene uncertain. The V end was cut by 4 bases, the J end by 5 bases, with 15 bases between. The germline gives CDR1 LGHDT, CDR2 YNNKEL (reference sequence). This CDR3 comprises 14 residues. CDR3 residues: CASSPIPAVDEQYF. The CDR3 DNA reads as TGTGCCAGCAGCCCGATCCCAGCCGTCGACGAGCAGTACTTC.

The chain combines TRBV20-1 with TRBJ2-7; D gene ambiguous. Between the trimmed V and J ends, which lost 2 bases and 7 bases, there was a span of 18 bases. The germline CDR1 and CDR2 sequences are DFQATT and SNEGSKA (reference sequence). The length of the CDR3 is 14 residues. The CDR3 nucleotides read TGCAGTGCTAGAAAGCTCGGCCCGAAGGCAGAGCAGTACTTC. Amino acid sequence: CSARKLGPKAEQYF.

This clonotype was picked up a small number of times. The rearrangement links TRBV10-3 to TRBJ1-2; TRBD1 agrees at 11 bases. V lost 6 bases, J lost 3 bases, and 6 bases stayed unmatched. CDR3 size: 15 residues. CDR1 is ENHRY, CDR2 SYGVKD, per germline. The CDR3 spells CAIRRGQGADYGYTF. As DNA, the CDR3 is TGTGCCATCAGGCGAGGACAGGGGGCTGACTATGGCTACACCTTC.

The table lists this clonotype with a few counts. Relative to the germline gene, one junction end is altered; a read error may explain this. The CDR3 DNA follows: TGTGCTAGCAGCCCCGGGGCCGGGGTGGAGACCCAGTACTTC. Translation gives CASSPGAGVETQYF. The V gene is TRBV7-7, the J gene TRBJ2-5; D possibly matches TRBD1 or TRBD2 (5 bases each). Per the germline V gene, CDR1 is SSHAT and CDR2 is FNYEAQ (reference sequence). This CDR3 has 14 residues.

The chain has TRBV12-3 or TRBV12-4 and TRBJ2-2; D is undetermined. The CDR3 totals 13 residues. V lost 3 bases and J 8 bases, leaving 10 bases between the germline ends. In nucleotides, the CDR3 is TGTGCCAGCAGTTTCGGCCGGATGGGGGAGCTGTTTTTT. It yields the protein CASSFGRMGELFF.

The sample holds a few counts of this clonotype. The chain employs TRBV6-5 and TRBJ2-1; D is unclear. The CDR3 covers 15 residues. Trimming left V 4 bases short and J 0 bases short, with 10 bases between. Germline assignment: CDR1 MNHEY and CDR2 SVGAGI. The CDR3 coding sequence is TGTGCCAGCAGTTCAGTCCCTGACTCCTACAATGAGCAGTTCTTC. Amino acid sequence: CASSSVPDSYNEQFF.

This clonotype was counted many times. The rearrangement joins TRBV6-6 to TRBJ2-1; D not resolved. Germline-derived CDR1 and CDR2 are MNHNY and SVGAGI (reference sequence). V lost 6 bases and J lost 6, with 6 bases in between. The CDR3 totals 11 residues. CDR3 sequence (DNA): TGTGCCAGCAGCGACGTCAATGAGCAGTTCTTC. It encodes CASSDVNEQFF.

A few counts support this clonotype. The chain joins TRBV5-1 to TRBJ2-1, with 11 bases identical to TRBD2. The CDR3 has 14 amino acids. V gave up 7 bases and J gave up 8 bases; unmatched junction bases: 8. Germline loops: CDR1 SGHRS, CDR2 YFSETQ. For the CDR3, the DNA is TGCGCCAGCGATAGCGGGAGGGCCGCCCATGAGCAGTTCTTC. This encodes CASDSGRAAHEQFF.

This clonotype was found many times. This chain joins TRBV12-3 or TRBV12-4 and TRBJ1-2, with no clear D. Trimming removed 6 bases from V and 0 bases from J, with 11 bases in between. The length of the CDR3 is 14 residues. CDR3 DNA sequence: TGTGCCAGCAGCCCCCGGGCCGCTAACTATGGCTACACCTTC. Amino acids: CASSPRAANYGYTF.

This chain links TRBV5-1 with TRBJ1-1; possibly TRBD1 for D (6 bases). V shed 6 bases and J shed 3 bases, with 12 bases lying between them. CDR1 is SGHRS and CDR2 is YFSETQ in the germline V gene. This CDR3 spans 13 amino acids. The CDR3 spells CASKRQEDTEAFF. The CDR3 DNA is TGCGCCAGCAAGAGACAGGAGGACACTGAAGCTTTCTTT.

This clonotype was detected a few times. The rearrangement joins TRBV20-1 to TRBJ1-1; D unclear. Germline V CDR1 and CDR2: DFQATT, SNEGSKA (reference sequence). Trimming took off 6 bases at V and 4 bases at J, with 12 bases between the two ends. The CDR3 loop spans 12 amino acids. The CDR3 loop is CSAQPDITEAFF. The DNA of the CDR3 is TGCAGTGCCCAGCCCGACATCACTGAAGCTTTCTTT.

The V call is TRBV2, the J call TRBJ1-2, with 7 nucleotides matching TRBD1. Germline CDR1 is SNHLY and CDR2 is FYNNEI. This CDR3 has 13 amino acids. V trimming: 4 bases; J trimming: 6 bases; junction bases outside the gene matches: 5. CDR3 nucleotide sequence: TGTGCCAGCAGTGCCCTTCAGGGGGATGGCTACACCTTC. It is translated as CASSALQGDGYTF.

This clonotype was seen repeatedly, ten times or more. The rearrangement links TRBV5-4 to TRBJ2-1; weak D call: TRBD2 (6 bases). Germline-derived CDR1 and CDR2 are SGHNT and YYREEE (reference sequence). The CDR3 spans 13 residues. The ends were cut back, 0 bases at V and 7 bases at J, with 8 bases in the middle. The CDR3 sequence: CASSLGAGNEQFF. CDR3 DNA: TGTGCCAGCAGCTTGGGTGCGGGGAATGAGCAGTTCTTC.

Ten or more counts support this clonotype. The gene calls are TRBV15 and TRBJ1-5; 9 bases map to TRBD1. After removal of 1 base from V and 4 bases from J, the junction contained 2 bases not matched to a gene. The CDR3 is made up of 15 amino acids. Germline loops: CDR1 LNHNV, CDR2 YYDKDF (reference sequence). The CDR3 DNA reads as TGTGCCACCAGCAGAGGGGACAGGGATAATCAGCCCCAGCATTTT. Translating gives CATSRGDRDNQPQHF. Based on the CDR3 plus reference TRBV15 and TRBJ1-5, the full variable domain is DAMVIQNPRYQVTQFGKPVTLSCSQTLNHNVMYWYQQKSSQAPKLLFHYYDKDFNNEADTPDNFQSRRPNTSFCFLDIRSPGLGDTAMYLCATSRGDRDNQPQHFGDGTRLSIL.

This chain links TRBV3-1 with TRBJ2-5; D is unclear. The CDR3 covers 16 residues. With 5 bases removed from V and 1 base from J, the gap between germline ends came to 17 bases. CDR1 LGHDT and CDR2 YNNKEL come from the germline V gene (reference sequence). CDR3 nucleotide sequence: TGTGCCAGCAGCTCTGGGCAGGATTTATTCCAAGAGACCCAGTACTTC. This translates into CASSSGQDLFQETQYF.

This chain connects TRBV29-1 to TRBJ2-5; D remains ambiguous. V gave up 5 bases and J gave up 0 bases, with 13 bases separating them. Germline V gene sequence: CDR1 SQVTM, CDR2 ANQGSEA. CDR3 length: 14 amino acids. The CDR3 region is CSVIPRLYQETQYF. The CDR3, as DNA: TGCAGCGTTATTCCTCGATTGTACCAAGAGACCCAGTACTTC.

The rearrangement links TRBV13 to TRBJ2-1; a possible D gene is TRBD1 (6 bases). Germline CDR1 PRHDT, CDR2 FYEKMQ (reference sequence). This CDR3 has 15 residues. Trimming took 5 bases from V and 0 from J, leaving 11 bases between them. CDR3 region: CASSRTARSYNEQFF. Here the CDR3 DNA reads TGTGCCAGCAGCCGGACAGCCCGCTCCTACAATGAGCAGTTCTTC.

The chain joins TRBV3-1 to TRBJ2-7; weak D call: TRBD2 (6 bases). CDR3 length: 15 amino acids. The germline CDR1 and CDR2 sequences are LGHDT and YNNKEL (reference sequence). Between the trimmed V and J ends, which lost 1 base and 3 bases, there was a span of 13 bases. The CDR3 sequence is CASSQGAGPYYEQYF. In DNA form, the CDR3 reads TGTGCCAGCAGCCAAGGGGCGGGACCTTACTACGAGCAGTACTTC.